These 2 T cell receptor beta chains were all obtained from the same sample, sequenced in a study of blood T cell repertoires in COVID-19. Profiled with immunoSEQ multiplex PCR; TCRdb holds only in-frame clones, not every one. The sample has about 200,000 clones; approximately 90% are singletons. The sequenced material came from peripheral blood. Receptors originate from a woman in her 40s who had recovered from COVID-19.

The chain recombines TRBV6-4 with TRBJ2-3; 10 nucleotides match TRBD1. The length of the CDR3 is 15 residues. Germline values: CDR1 MRHNA, CDR2 SNTAGT. V trimming: 3 bases; J trimming: 4 bases; junction bases outside the gene matches: 4. The CDR3 nucleotides read TGTGCCAGCAGTGAGGACAGGGGGGGAGCAGATACGCAGTATTTT. It encodes CASSEDRGGADTQYF.

The table lists this clone with a count of one. This rearrangement joins TRBV19 to TRBJ2-1; 8 positions match TRBD1. Germline-derived CDR1 and CDR2 are LNHDA and SQIVND (reference sequence). The CDR3 runs 14 residues. Trimming at V came to 7 bases and at J to 2 bases, leaving 4 bases not matched to a gene. CDR3 in amino acids: CASNDRGPYNEQFF. DNA for the CDR3: TGTGCCAGTAACGACAGGGGCCCCTACAATGAGCAGTTCTTC.